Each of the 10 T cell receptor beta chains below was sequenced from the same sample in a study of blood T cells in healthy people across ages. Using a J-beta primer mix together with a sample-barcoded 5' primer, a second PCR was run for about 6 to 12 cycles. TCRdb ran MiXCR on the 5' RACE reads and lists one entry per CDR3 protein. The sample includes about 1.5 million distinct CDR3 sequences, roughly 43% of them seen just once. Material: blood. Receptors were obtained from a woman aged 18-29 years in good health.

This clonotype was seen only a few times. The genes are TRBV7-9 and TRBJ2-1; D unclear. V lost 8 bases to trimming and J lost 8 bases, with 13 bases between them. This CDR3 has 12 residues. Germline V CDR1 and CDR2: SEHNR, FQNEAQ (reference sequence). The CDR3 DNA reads TGTGCCAGCGGATTCCACCCCCATGAGCAGTTCTTC. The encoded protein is CASGFHPHEQFF.

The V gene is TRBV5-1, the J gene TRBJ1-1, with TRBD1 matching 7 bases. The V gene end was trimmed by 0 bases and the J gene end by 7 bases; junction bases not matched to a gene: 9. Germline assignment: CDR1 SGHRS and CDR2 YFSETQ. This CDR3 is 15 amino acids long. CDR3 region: CASSLEGTANREAFF. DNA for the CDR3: TGCGCCAGCAGCTTGGAAGGGACAGCGAATCGTGAAGCTTTCTTT.

This CDR3 is CASNDRAPYEQYF. The CDR3 DNA follows: TGTGCCAGCAACGACAGGGCACCCTACGAGCAGTACTTC. The chain employs TRBV6-2 or TRBV6-3 and TRBJ2-7; TRBD1 aligns across 7 bases. Trimming took 7 bases from V and 2 from J; bases not matched to a gene: 5. Germline CDR1 MNHEY, CDR2 SVGEGT. The CDR3 is 13 residues long.

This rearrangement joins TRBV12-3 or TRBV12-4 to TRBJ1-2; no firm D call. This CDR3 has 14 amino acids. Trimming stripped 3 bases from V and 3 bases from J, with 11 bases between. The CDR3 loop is CASSFEGDDYGYTF. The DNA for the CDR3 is TGTGCCAGCAGTTTTGAGGGCGACGACTATGGCTACACCTTC.

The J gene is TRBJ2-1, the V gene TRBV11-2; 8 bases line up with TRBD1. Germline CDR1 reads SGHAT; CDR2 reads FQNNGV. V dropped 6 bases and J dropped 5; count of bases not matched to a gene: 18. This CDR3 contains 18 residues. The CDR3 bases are TGTGCCAGCAGACCCCTAAATGCTCGGACAGGGTATAACAATGAGCAGTTCTTC. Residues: CASRPLNARTGYNNEQFF.

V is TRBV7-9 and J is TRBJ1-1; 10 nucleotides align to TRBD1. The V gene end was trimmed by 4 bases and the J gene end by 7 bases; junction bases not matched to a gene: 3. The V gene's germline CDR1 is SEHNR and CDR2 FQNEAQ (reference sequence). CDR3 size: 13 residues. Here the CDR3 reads CASSYGTGDEAFF. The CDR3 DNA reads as TGTGCCAGCAGCTACGGGACAGGGGATGAAGCTTTCTTT.

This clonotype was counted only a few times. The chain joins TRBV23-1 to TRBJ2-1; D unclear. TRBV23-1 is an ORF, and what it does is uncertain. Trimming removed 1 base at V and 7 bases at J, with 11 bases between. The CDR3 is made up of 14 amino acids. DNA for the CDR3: TGCGCCAGCAGTCAATTAAAAGGGTGTAATGAGCAGTTCTTC. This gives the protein CASSQLKGCNEQFF.

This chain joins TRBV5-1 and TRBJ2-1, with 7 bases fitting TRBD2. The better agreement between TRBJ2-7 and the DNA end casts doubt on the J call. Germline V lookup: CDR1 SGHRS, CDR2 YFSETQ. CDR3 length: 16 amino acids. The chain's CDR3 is CASSLAPTSSYNEQYF. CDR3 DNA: TGCGCCAGCAGCTTGGCTCCGACTAGCTCCTACAATGAGCAGTACTTC.

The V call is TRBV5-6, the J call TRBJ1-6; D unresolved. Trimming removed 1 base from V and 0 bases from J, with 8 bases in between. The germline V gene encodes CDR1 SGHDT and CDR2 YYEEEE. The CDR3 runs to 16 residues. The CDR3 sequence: CASSLTQTSYNSPLHF. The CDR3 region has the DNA TGTGCCAGCAGCTTGACCCAGACCTCCTATAATTCACCCCTCCACTTT. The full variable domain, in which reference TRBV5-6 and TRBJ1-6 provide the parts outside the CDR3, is DAGVTQSPTHLIKTRGQQVTLRCSPKSGHDTVSWYQQALGQGPQFIFQYYEEEERQRGNFPDRFSGHQFPNYSSELNVNALLLGDSALYLCASSLTQTSYNSPLHFGNGTRLTVT.

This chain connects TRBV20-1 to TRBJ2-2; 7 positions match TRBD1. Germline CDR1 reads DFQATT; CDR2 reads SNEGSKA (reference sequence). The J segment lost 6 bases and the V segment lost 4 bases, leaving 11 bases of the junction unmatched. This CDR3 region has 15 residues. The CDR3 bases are TGCAGTGCTACAGGAGGAGCAGGGACAGCCGGGGAGCTGTTTTTT. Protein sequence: CSATGGAGTAGELFF.